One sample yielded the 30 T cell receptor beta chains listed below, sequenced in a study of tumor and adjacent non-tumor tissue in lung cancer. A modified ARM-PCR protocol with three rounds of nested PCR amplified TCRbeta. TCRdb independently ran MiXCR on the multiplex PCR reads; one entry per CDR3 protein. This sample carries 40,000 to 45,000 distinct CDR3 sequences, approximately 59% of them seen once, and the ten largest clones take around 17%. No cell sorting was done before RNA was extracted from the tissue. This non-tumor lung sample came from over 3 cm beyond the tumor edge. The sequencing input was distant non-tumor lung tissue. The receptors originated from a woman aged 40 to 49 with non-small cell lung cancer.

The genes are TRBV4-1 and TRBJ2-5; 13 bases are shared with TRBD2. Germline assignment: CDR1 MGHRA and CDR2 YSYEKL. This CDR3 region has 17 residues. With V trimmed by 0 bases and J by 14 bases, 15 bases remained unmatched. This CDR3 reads CASSQELAGGPRETKYF. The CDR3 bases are TGCGCCAGCAGCCAAGAACTAGCGGGAGGGCCTCGCGAGACCAAATACTTC.

Here the CDR3 reads CSARDTEHSGNTIYF. CDR3 coding DNA: TGCAGTGCTAGAGATACGGAGCACTCTGGAAACACCATATATTTT. The chain uses TRBV20-1 and TRBJ1-3; D gene ambiguous. Germline assignment: CDR1 DFQATT and CDR2 SNEGSKA (reference sequence). The CDR3 consists of 15 residues. V dropped 0 bases and J dropped 0 bases, with 9 bases sitting between them.

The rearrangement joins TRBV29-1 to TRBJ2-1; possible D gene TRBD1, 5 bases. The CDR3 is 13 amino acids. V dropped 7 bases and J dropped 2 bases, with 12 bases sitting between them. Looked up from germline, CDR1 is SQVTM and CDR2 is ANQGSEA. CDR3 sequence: CSAAGLAYNEQFF. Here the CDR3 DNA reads TGCAGCGCTGCAGGGTTGGCCTACAATGAGCAGTTCTTC.

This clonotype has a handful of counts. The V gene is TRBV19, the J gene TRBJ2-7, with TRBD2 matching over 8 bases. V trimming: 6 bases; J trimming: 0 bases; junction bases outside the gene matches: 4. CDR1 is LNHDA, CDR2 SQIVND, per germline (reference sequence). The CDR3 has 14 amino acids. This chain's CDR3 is CASRPTSGSYEQYF. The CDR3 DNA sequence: TGTGCCAGTAGACCAACTAGCGGCTCCTACGAGCAGTACTTC.

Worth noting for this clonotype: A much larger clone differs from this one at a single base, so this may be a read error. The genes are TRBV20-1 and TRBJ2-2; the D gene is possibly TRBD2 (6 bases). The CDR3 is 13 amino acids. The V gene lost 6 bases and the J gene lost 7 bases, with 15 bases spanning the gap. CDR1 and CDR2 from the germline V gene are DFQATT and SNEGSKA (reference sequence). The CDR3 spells CSALGGIHGELFF. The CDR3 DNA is TGCAGTGCCCTCGGAGGGATTCACGGGGAGCTGTTTTTT.

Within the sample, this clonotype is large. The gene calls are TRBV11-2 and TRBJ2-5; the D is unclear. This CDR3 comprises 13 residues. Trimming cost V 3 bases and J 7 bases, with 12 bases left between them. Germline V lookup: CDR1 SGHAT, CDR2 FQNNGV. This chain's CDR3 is CASSLLRWGTQYF. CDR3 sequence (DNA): TGTGCCAGCAGCTTGTTAAGATGGGGGACCCAGTACTTC.

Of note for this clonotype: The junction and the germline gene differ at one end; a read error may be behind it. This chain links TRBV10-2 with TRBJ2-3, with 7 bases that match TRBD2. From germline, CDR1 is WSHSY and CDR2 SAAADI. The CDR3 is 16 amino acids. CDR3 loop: CASKLTPSGLTDAQYF. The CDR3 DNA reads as TGCGCCAGCAAATTGACGCCTAGCGGCCTTACAGATGCGCAGTATTTT.

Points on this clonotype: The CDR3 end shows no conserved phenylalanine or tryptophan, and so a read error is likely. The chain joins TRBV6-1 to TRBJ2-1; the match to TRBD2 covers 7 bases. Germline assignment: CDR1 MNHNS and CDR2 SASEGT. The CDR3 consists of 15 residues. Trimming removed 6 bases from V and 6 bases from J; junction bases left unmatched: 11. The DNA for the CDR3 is TGTGCCAGCAGCCTTTTACCTAGCGGTCGCAATGAGCAGTTCCTC. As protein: CASSLLPSGRNEQFL.

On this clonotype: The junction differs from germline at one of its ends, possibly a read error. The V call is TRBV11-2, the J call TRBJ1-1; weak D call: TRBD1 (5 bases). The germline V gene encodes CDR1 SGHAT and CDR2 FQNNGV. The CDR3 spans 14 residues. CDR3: CASSWLGGETDAFF. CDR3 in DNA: TGTGCCAGTAGCTGGTTGGGAGGGGAGACTGACGCTTTCTTT.

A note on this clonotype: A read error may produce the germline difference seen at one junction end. The CDR3 nucleotides are TGTGCCAGCAGTTTAGGGCCACTAGCGGGGCACAATGAGCACTTCTTC. Its translation is CASSLGPLAGHNEHFF. The V and J genes are TRBV11-2 and TRBJ2-1; 10 bases agree with TRBD2. The CDR3 extends over 16 amino acids. Germline CDR1 is SGHAT and CDR2 is FQNNGV.

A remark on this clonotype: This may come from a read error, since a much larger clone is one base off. CDR3 coding DNA: TGCGCCAGCAGCCAAGATCTCTCAGCCACAGATACGCAGTGTTTT. It specifies CASSQDLSATDTQCF. The chain couples TRBV4-1 to TRBJ2-3, with no clear D. Germline lookup yields CDR1 MGHRA and CDR2 YSYEKL. The length of the CDR3 is 15 residues.

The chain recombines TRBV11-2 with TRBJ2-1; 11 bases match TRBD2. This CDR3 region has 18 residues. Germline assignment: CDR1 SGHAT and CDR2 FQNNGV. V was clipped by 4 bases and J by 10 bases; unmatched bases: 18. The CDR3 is CASSSCMLTSGGLREQFF. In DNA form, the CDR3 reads TGTGCCAGCAGCTCGTGCATGTTAACTAGCGGGGGACTAAGGGAGCAGTTCTTC.

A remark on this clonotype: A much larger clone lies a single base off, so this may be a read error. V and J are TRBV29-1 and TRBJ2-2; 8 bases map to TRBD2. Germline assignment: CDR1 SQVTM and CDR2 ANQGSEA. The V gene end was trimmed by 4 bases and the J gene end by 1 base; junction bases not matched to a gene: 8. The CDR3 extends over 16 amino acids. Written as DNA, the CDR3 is TGCAGCGTTGTGGTATGGGCGGGGGGGAACACCGGGGAGCTGTTTTTT. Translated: CSVVVWAGGNTGELFF.

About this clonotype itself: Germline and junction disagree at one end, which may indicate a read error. The CDR3 is CATSRTSVNEQFF. CDR3 coding DNA: TGTGCCACCAGCAGGACTAGCGTGAATGAGCAGTTCTTC. This chain uses TRBV11-2 with TRBJ2-1; 9 nucleotides align to TRBD2. The germline gives CDR1 SGHAT, CDR2 FQNNGV. This CDR3 is 13 amino acids long.

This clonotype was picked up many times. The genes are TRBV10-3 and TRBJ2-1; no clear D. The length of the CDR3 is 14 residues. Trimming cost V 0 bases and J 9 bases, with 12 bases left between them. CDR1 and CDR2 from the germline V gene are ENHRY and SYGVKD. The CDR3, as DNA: TGTGCCATCAGTGAGTCGTTTGGAGAAAGTGAGCAGTTCTTC. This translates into CAISESFGESEQFF.

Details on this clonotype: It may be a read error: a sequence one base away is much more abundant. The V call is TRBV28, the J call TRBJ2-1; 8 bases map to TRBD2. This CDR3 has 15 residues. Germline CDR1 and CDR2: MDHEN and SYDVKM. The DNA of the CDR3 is TGTGTCAGCAGTCTCGGACTAGCTGGGGAAAATGAGCAGTTCTTC. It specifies CVSSLGLAGENEQFF.

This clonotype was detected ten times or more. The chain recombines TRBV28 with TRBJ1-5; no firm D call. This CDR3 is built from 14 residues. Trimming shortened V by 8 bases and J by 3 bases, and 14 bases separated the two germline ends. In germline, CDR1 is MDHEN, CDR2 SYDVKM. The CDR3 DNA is TGTGCCAGCCGGACGGATGGGAACAATCAGCCCCAGCATTTT. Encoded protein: CASRTDGNNQPQHF.

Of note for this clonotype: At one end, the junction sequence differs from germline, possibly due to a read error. In DNA form, the CDR3 reads TGTGCCATCTCTTCCGCTAGCATGAGTTACATTGAGCAGTTCTTC. Translation: CAISSASMSYIEQFF. V usage is TRBV10-3 and J usage is TRBJ2-1, with D perhaps TRBD2 (5 bases). Germline V gives CDR1 ENHRY, CDR2 SYGVKD. This CDR3 has 15 residues.

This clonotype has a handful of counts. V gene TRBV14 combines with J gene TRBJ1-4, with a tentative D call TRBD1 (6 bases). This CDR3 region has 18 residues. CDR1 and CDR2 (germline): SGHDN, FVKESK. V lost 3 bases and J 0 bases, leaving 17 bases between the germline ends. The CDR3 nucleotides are TGTGCCAGCAGCCAGAGAAAGGACAGTTCTCCAACTAATGAAAAACTGTTTTTT. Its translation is CASSQRKDSSPTNEKLFF. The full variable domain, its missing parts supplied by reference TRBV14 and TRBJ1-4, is EAGVTQFPSHSVIEKGQTVTLRCDPISGHDNLYWYRRVMGKEIKFLLHFVKESKQDESGMPNNRFLAERTGGTYSTLKVQPAELEDSGVYFCASSQRKDSSPTNEKLFFGSGTQLSVL.

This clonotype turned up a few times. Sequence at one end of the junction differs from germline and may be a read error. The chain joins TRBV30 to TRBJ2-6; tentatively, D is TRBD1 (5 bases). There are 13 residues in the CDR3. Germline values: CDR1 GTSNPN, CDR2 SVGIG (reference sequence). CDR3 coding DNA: TGTGCCTGTGACAAATCTGGGGCCAACGCCCTGACTTTC. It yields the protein CACDKSGANALTF. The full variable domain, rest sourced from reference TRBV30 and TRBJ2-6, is SQTIHQWPATLVQPVGSPLSLECTVEGTSNPNLYWYRQAAGRGLQLLFYSVGIGQISSEVPQNLSASRPQDRQFILSSKKLLLSDSGFYLCACDKSGANALTFGAGSRLTVL.

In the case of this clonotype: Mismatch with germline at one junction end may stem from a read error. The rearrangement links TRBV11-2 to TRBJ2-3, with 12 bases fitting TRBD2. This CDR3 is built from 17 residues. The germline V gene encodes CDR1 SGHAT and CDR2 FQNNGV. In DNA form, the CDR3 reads TGTGCCAGCAGCTTAATTAAGACTAGCGGGAGCGTAGATGCGCAGTATTTT. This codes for CASSLIKTSGSVDAQYF.

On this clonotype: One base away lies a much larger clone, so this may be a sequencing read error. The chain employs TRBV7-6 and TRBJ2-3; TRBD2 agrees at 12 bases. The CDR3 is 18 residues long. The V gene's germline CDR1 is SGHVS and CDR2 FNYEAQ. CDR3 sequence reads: CVSGVKAQGLAGVDTQYF. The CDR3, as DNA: TGTGTCAGCGGGGTGAAAGCCCAGGGACTAGCGGGCGTCGATACGCAGTATTTT. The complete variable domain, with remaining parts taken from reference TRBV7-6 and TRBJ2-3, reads GAGVSQSPRYKVTKRGQDVALRCDPISGHVSLYWYRQALGQGPEFLTYFNYEAQQDKSGLPNDRFSAERPEGSISTLTIQRTEQRDSAMYRCVSGVKAQGLAGVDTQYFGPGTRLTVL.

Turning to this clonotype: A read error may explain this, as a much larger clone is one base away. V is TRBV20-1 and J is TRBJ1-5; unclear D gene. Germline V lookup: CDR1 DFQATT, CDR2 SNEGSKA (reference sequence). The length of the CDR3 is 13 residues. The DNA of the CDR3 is TGCAGTACTAGCGCGTATAGCAATCAGCCCCAGCATTTT. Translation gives CSTSAYSNQPQHF.

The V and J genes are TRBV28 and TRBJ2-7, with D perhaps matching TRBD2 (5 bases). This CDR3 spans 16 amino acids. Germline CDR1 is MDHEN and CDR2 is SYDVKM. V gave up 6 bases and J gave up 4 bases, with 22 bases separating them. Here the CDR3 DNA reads TGTGCCAGCAGCCCTCCTACCCCTCACCGGGGATACGAGCAGTACTTC. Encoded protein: CASSPPTPHRGYEQYF.

DNA of the CDR3: TGTGCCAGCAACCGACCATCCGGGAACACCATATATTTT. It translates to CASNRPSGNTIYF. The chain has TRBV11-2 and TRBJ1-3; D call uncertain. The CDR3 runs to 13 residues. Per the germline V gene, CDR1 is SGHAT and CDR2 is FQNNGV. The V gene lost 7 bases and the J gene lost 7 bases, with 14 bases spanning the gap.

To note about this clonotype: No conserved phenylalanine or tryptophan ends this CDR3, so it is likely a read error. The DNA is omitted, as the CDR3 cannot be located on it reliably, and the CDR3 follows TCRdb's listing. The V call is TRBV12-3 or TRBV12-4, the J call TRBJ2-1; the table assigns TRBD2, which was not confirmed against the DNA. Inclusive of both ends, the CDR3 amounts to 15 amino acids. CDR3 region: CARSSSGASYNEQSL.

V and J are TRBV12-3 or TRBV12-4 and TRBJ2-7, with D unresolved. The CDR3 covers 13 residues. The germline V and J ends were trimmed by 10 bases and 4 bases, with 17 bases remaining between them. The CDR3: CANRAWQGYEQYF. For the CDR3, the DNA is TGTGCCAACAGAGCCTGGCAAGGGTACGAGCAGTACTTC.

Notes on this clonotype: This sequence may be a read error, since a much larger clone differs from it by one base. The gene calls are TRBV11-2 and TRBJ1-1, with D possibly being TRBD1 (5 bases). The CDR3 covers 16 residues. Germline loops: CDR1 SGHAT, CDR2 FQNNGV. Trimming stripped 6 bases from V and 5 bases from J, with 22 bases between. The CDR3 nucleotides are TGTGCCAGCAGACTTACCCACAGGAGCGAGGGTACTGAAGCTTTCTTT. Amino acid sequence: CASRLTHRSEGTEAFF.

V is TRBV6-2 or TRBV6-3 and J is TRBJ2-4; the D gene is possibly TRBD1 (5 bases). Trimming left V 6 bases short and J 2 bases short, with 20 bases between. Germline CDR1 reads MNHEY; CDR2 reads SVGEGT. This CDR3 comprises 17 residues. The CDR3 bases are TGTGCCAGCAGATACAGGAACGGAGCCCTACCCAAAAACATTCAGTACTTC. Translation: CASRYRNGALPKNIQYF.

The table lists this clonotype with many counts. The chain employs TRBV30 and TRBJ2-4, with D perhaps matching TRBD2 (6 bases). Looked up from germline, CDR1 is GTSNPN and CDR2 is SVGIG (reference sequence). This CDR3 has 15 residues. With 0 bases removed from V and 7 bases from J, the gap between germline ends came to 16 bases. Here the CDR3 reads CAWSVGFGGQNIQYF. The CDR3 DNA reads TGTGCCTGGAGTGTAGGGTTCGGGGGTCAGAACATTCAGTACTTC.